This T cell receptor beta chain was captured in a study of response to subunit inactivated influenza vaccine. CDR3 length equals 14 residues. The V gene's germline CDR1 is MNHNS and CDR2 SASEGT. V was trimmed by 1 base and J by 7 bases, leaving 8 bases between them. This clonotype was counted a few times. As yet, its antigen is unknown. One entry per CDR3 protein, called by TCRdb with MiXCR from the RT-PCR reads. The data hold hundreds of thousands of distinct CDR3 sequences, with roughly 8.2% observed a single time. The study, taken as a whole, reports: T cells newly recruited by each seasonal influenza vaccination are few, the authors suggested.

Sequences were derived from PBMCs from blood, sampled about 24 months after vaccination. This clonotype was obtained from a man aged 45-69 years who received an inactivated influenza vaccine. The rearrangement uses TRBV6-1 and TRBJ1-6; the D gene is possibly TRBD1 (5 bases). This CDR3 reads CASSEVGGNSPLHF. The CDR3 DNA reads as TGTGCCAGCAGTGAAGTGGGGGGGAATTCACCCCTCCACTTT.